This T cell receptor (beta chain) was documented in a study of cytomegalovirus exposure and HLA in healthy donors. Study as a whole: In terms of ancestry, the Caucasian-associated cluster contained about four fifths of the roughly 400 genotyped donors. Whole-study findings and limits: Later analysis reportedly placed an Asian-associated ancestry cluster below the approximately 650-donor mean in N-insertions. Under in vitro conditions, three CMV-associated chains were confirmed as specific for CMV antigens. Of the V segments, some could not be distinguished, including TRBV6-2 and TRBV6-3, and were excluded.

Concerning this clone itself: Its specificity is not known.

PCR used 60 Vbeta primers and 13 Jbeta primers. Profiling relied on immunoSEQ multiplex PCR, and the TCRdb table lists in-frame clones only, not all of them. Of some 170,000 clones listed, about four fifths are singletons. Per germline, CDR1 SGHVS and CDR2 FNYEAQ. V was cut by 7 bases and J by 7 bases, with 14 bases left in between. The CDR3 spans 13 residues. The chain combines TRBV7-6 with TRBJ1-5, with D tentatively TRBD1 (6 bases). Sequencing used PBMCs. The clonotype was recovered from a woman aged 18-35 years in good health and CMV-seropositive. Written as DNA, the CDR3 is TGTGCCAGCAATCTAGGGGGTCCCCAGCCCCAGCATTTT. Protein: CASNLGGPQPQHF.